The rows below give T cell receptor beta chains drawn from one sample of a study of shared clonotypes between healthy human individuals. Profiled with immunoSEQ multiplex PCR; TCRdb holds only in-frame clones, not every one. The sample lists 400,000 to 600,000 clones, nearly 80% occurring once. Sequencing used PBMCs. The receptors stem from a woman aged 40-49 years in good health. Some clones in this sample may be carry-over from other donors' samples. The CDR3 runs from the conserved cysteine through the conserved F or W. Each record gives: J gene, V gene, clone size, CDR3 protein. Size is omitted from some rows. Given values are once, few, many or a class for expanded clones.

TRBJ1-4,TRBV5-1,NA,CASSPSTGNNEKLFF
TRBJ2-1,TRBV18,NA,CASSPEAGGAPVGNEQFF
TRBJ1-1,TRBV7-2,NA,CASSRTGETEAFF
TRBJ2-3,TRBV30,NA,CAWSPGGYTQYF
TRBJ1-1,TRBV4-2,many,CASSPPLGNTEAFF
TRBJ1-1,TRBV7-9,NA,CASSPRMGENTEAFF
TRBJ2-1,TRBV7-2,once,CASSLAVWGLANEQFF
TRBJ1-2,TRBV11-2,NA,CASSLGPQGDGYTF
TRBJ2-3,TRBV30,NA,CAWSQAPTSGTDTQYF
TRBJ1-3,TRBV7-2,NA,CASSLAGFSGNTIYF
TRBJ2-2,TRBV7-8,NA,CASSTSWNTGELFF
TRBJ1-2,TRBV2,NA,CASSRLSYGYTF
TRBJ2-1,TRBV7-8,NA,CASSHPRGGLAGVHEQFF
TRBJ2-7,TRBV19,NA,CASSEQGFYEQYF
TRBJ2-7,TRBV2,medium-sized,CASSDVTSGSYEQYF
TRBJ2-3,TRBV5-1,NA,CASSIGTGGTDTQYF
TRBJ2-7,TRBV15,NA,CATSRDRGGRGYEQYF
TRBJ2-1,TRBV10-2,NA,CASSEVVDVLNEQFF
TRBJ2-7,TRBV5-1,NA,CASSPESSYEQYF
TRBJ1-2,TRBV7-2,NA,CASRRDRDYYGYTF
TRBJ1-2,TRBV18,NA,CASSLPARDYYGYTF
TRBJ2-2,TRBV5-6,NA,CASKWGQGTGELFF
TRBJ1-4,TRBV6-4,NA,CASPNPGTGGAPNEKLFF
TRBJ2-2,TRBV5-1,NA,CASSLGYPNTGELFF
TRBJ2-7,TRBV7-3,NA,CASSTRATTLVSEQYF
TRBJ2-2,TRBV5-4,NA,CASRKDQNTGELFF
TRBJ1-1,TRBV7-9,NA,CASSSPSNTEAFF
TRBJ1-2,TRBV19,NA,CASSVQVWRGYTF
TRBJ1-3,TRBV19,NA,CASSNFREADSGNTIYF
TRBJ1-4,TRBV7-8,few,CASSLGLNLNEKLFF
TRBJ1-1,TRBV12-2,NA,CASRFTSGALNTEAFF
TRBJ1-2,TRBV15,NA,CATSTDRGNGYTF
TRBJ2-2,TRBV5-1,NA,CASSSRDRGPTGELFF
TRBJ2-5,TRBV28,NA,CASRPWGSRETQYF
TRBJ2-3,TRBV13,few,CASSQLAPDGGHTQYF
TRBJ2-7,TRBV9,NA,CASSPGLLSYEQYF
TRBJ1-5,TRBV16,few,CASSQATSDSQPQHF
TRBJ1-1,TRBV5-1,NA,CASSLGDRGLNTEAFF
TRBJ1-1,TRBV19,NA,CASTDGPSSIMNTEAFF
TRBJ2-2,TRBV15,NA,CATSRPSGAGTVTGELFF
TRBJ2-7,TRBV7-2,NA,CASSLNSYYEQYF
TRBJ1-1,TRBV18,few,CASSRAGSEAFF